Listed below are T cell receptor beta chains from one sample, sequenced in a study of T cell changes during pregnancy in multiple sclerosis. The data were produced by immunoSEQ multiplex PCR, yet TCRdb's version contains in-frame clones alone and is incomplete. Of nearly 60,000 clones in the sample, more than 80% were seen once. Sequencing used CD4+ T cells from peripheral blood mononuclear cells, obtained after pregnancy. Receptors originate from a female donor in good health, enrolled as a control in a pregnancy study. CDR3s include the opening cysteine and the closing phenylalanine or tryptophan. A D gene is named only where the DNA matches it firmly. Clone size is given for some rows only: seen once, a few or many times, or a class if the clone is expanded.

size	D	J	V	CDR3	DNA
NA	TRBD1	TRBJ2-5	TRBV4-3	CASSLGQGNQETQYF	TGCGCCAGCAGCCTTGGACAGGGAAACCAAGAGACCCAGTACTTC
once	NA	TRBJ1-6	TRBV7-2	CASSLGPGNSPLHF	TGTGCCAGCAGCCTCGGTCCAGGTAATTCACCCCTCCACTTT
NA	TRBD2	TRBJ2-3	TRBV7-2	CASSLMRGGDTQYF	TGTGCCAGCAGCTTGATGCGGGGGGGAGATACGCAGTATTTT
NA	TRBD2	TRBJ2-1	TRBV9	CASSPSLLAGASSYNEQFF	TGTGCCAGCAGCCCATCGTTACTAGCGGGGGCTAGCTCCTACAATGAGCAGTTCTTC
NA	NA	TRBJ2-6	TRBV13	CASSTRASGANVLTF	TGTGCCAGCAGCACCAGGGCCTCTGGGGCCAACGTCCTGACTTTC
NA	TRBD2	TRBJ2-3	TRBV5-1	CASSSGRRGSSTDTQYF	TGCGCCAGCAGCTCGGGCAGGCGGGGGTCTAGCACAGATACGCAGTATTTT
NA	TRBD2	TRBJ2-1	TRBV19	CASSIKSSTGGEQFF	TGTGCCAGTAGTATTAAGTCTAGCACGGGAGGTGAGCAGTTCTTC
NA	TRBD1	TRBJ2-7	TRBV9	CASSHRDRGYEQYF	TGTGCCAGCAGCCACCGGGACAGGGGCTACGAGCAGTACTTC
NA	NA	TRBJ2-7	TRBV10-1	CASSESRGQTYEQYF	TGCGCCAGCAGTGAGTCAAGAGGACAGACCTACGAGCAGTACTTC
NA	NA	TRBJ2-5	TRBV5-1	CASSLLGQGQETQYF	TGCGCCAGCAGCTTGTTGGGCCAGGGTCAAGAGACCCAGTACTTC
NA	TRBD1	TRBJ1-1	TRBV6-6	CASSPPGQSEAFF	TGTGCCAGCAGCCCCCCGGGACAGTCTGAAGCTTTCTTT
NA	TRBD1	TRBJ2-7	TRBV30	CAWGQGHEQYF	TGTGCCTGGGGACAGGGCCACGAGCAGTACTTC
once	TRBD2	TRBJ2-7	TRBV9	CASSVDSGAYEQYF	TGTGCCAGCAGCGTAGATAGCGGGGCTTACGAGCAGTACTTC
few	TRBD2	TRBJ2-3	TRBV7-3	CASSQGLAGGTDTQYF	TGTGCCAGCAGCCAGGGACTAGCGGGGGGAACAGATACGCAGTATTTT
NA	NA	TRBJ2-7	TRBV7-2	CASRQTLASYEQYF	TGTGCCAGCAGACAGACACTAGCCTCCTACGAGCAGTACTTC
NA	TRBD1	TRBJ2-2	TRBV28	CASLQGAVTGELFF	TGTGCCAGCCTACAGGGGGCTGTGACCGGGGAGCTGTTTTTT
NA	NA	TRBJ2-5	TRBV9	CASSHQRGSQETQYF	TGTGCCAGCAGCCATCAAAGGGGGAGTCAAGAGACCCAGTACTTC
NA	TRBD2	TRBJ2-3	TRBV5-6	CASSLGYGSGGTSTDTQYF	TGTGCCAGCAGCTTGGGATACGGTAGCGGGGGGACGAGCACAGATACGCAGTATTTT
NA	NA	TRBJ1-2	TRBV11-2	CASRLGGYNYGYTF	TGTGCCAGCCGCTTGGGGGGTTATAACTATGGCTACACCTTC
NA	TRBD2	TRBJ2-4	TRBV19	CASSRWRGGGNIQYF	TGTGCCAGTAGTCGTTGGCGGGGGGGAGGGAACATTCAGTACTTC
NA	TRBD1	TRBJ1-1	TRBV5-6	CASSPADRATAGAFF	TGTGCCAGCAGCCCAGCCGACAGGGCTACGGCGGGAGCTTTCTTT
NA	TRBD1	TRBJ1-1	TRBV11-3	CASSLGGQGDTEAFF	TGTGCCAGCAGCTTAGGGGGACAGGGGGACACTGAAGCTTTCTTT
NA	NA	TRBJ1-4	TRBV7-8	CASSLGGVGEKLFF	TGTGCCAGCAGCTTAGGGGGAGTAGGGGAAAAACTGTTTTTT
NA	NA	TRBJ1-1	TRBV2	CASRPPTLRMNTEAFF	TGTGCCTCCCGACCCCCTACACTCAGGATGAACACTGAAGCTTTCTTT
NA	NA	TRBJ2-7	TRBV4-2	CASSQVVTAAYEQYF	TGTGCCAGCAGCCAAGTTGTTACAGCAGCCTACGAGCAGTACTTC
NA	TRBD1	TRBJ2-7	TRBV30	CAWSGYRGQFSDEQYF	TGTGCCTGGAGTGGATACAGGGGGCAGTTCTCCGACGAGCAGTACTTC
NA	TRBD1	TRBJ2-5	TRBV28	CASRGGQGLQETQYF	TGTGCCAGCAGGGGCGGACAGGGCCTCCAAGAGACCCAGTACTTC
NA	NA	TRBJ1-1	TRBV6-6	CASIGAASRAFF	TGTGCCAGCATAGGGGCCGCGTCGCGGGCTTTCTTT
NA	TRBD1	TRBJ1-4	TRBV6-6	CATSTGQGSEKLFF	TGTGCCACCTCTACCGGACAGGGAAGTGAAAAACTGTTTTTT
few	TRBD2	TRBJ2-5	TRBV27	CASSLIAGGKTQYF	TGTGCCAGCAGTTTAATAGCGGGGGGGAAGACCCAGTACTTC
once	TRBD2	TRBJ2-5	TRBV7-7	CASSLGYGAGGETQYF	TGTGCCAGCAGCTTAGGATATGGGGCGGGGGGGGAGACCCAGTACTTC
NA	TRBD1	TRBJ1-2	TRBV7-8	CASSSRQGSGYTF	TGTGCCAGCAGCTCCCGACAGGGATCGGGCTACACCTTC
NA	NA	TRBJ1-1	TRBV7-9	CASSEVRNTEAFF	TGTGCCAGCAGCGAGGTGAGGAACACTGAAGCTTTCTTT
NA	NA	TRBJ1-1	TRBV19	CASSSAGIGEAFF	TGTGCCAGTAGTAGTGCGGGAATCGGTGAAGCTTTCTTT
NA	NA	TRBJ1-2	TRBV11-1	CASSFDRSNYGYTF	TGTGCCAGCAGCTTCGACAGATCTAACTATGGCTACACCTTC
NA	TRBD1	TRBJ2-1	TRBV5-6	CASSPDRGDEQFF	TGTGCCAGCAGCCCGGACAGGGGCGATGAGCAGTTCTTC
NA	NA	TRBJ2-4	TRBV11-2	CASSDSPNNIQYF	TGTGCCAGCAGCGATAGCCCCAACAACATTCAGTACTTC
NA	NA	TRBJ1-6	TRBV19	CASSYTDRTYNSPLHF	TGTGCCAGTAGTTACACGGACAGAACGTATAATTCACCCCTCCACTTT
once	NA	TRBJ2-5	TRBV5-1	CASSLDTGSQETQYF	TGCGCCAGCAGCTTGGACACCGGGTCCCAAGAGACCCAGTACTTC
once	TRBD1	TRBJ1-5	TRBV30	CAWSRGQGGQPQHF	TGTGCCTGGAGTCGAGGACAGGGAGGTCAGCCCCAGCATTTT
NA	NA	TRBJ1-1	TRBV5-4	CASSLGAWNRANTEAFF	TGTGCCAGCAGCTTGGGGGCATGGAACAGGGCGAACACTGAAGCTTTCTTT
NA	NA	TRBJ1-5	TRBV30	CAWGERKNQPQHF	TGTGCCTGGGGGGAGAGGAAGAATCAGCCCCAGCATTTT
NA	NA	TRBJ1-1	TRBV7-9	CASSLEAGEAFF	TGTGCCAGCAGCCTCGAGGCCGGAGAAGCTTTCTTT
NA	NA	TRBJ2-3	TRBV30	CAWATGTEVVGATDTQYF	TGTGCCTGGGCAACCGGGACTGAAGTAGTAGGTGCAACAGATACGCAGTATTTT
NA	NA	TRBJ1-5	TRBV5-1	CASSNGALNQPQHF	TGCGCCAGCTCGAATGGGGCCCTCAATCAGCCCCAGCATTTT
NA	TRBD1	TRBJ2-7	TRBV19	CASSIAPGQGYEQYF	TGTGCCAGTAGTATAGCGCCGGGACAGGGGTACGAGCAGTACTTC
NA	TRBD1	TRBJ1-2	TRBV19	CASTLWDRKSMGYTF	TGTGCCAGTACCCTCTGGGACAGAAAATCTATGGGCTACACCTTC
NA	TRBD1	TRBJ1-2	TRBV7-9	CASSSVVGQGAKAYGYTF	TGTGCCAGCAGCTCAGTCGTAGGACAGGGGGCGAAGGCCTATGGCTACACCTTC
NA	TRBD2	TRBJ2-7	TRBV5-1	CASSLTLAGTYEQYF	TGCGCCAGCAGCTTGACCCTAGCGGGGACCTACGAGCAGTACTTC